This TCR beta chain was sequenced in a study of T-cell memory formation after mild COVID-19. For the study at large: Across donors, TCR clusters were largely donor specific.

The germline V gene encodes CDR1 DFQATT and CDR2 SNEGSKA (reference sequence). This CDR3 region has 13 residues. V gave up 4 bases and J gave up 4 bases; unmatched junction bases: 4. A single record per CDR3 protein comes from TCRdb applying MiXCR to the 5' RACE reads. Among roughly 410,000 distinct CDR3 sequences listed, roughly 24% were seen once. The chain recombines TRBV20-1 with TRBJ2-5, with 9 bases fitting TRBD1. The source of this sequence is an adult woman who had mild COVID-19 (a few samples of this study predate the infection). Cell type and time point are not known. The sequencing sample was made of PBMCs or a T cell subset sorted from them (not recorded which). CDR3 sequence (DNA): TGCAGTGCTAAGGGACAGGGTCTAGAGACCCAGTACTTC. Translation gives CSAKGQGLETQYF.